This entry is about one T cell receptor beta chain. The sample belongs to a study of T cell changes during pregnancy in multiple sclerosis. Only in-frame clones appear in the TCRdb table, and some are missing; sequencing was by immunoSEQ multiplex PCR. This table holds roughly 58,000 clones, 90% to 95% found once. The CDR3 has 15 amino acids. V was clipped by 4 bases and J by 4 bases, with 16 bases between them. Germline CDR1 SGHRS, CDR2 YFSETQ. The J gene is TRBJ2-3, the V gene TRBV5-1; maybe TRBD2 (6 bases). This specimen consisted of CD8+ T cells from peripheral blood mononuclear cells, obtained in the third trimester of pregnancy. This sequence was found in a female donor with multiple sclerosis, enrolled in a pregnancy study. The CDR3 bases are TGCGCCAGCAGCAAGCCGCCGGGAGAAGCAGATACGCAGTATTTT. This codes for CASSKPPGEADTQYF.